The 17 T cell receptor beta chains below come from one sample, sequenced in a study of monozygotic twins with inflammatory bowel disease. TCRdb reanalyzed the 5' RACE reads and collapses them to one entry per CDR3 protein, without DNA. This listing includes about 380,000 distinct CDR3 sequences. The sequenced sample consisted of blood. The receptor set was obtained from a human donor with ulcerative colitis or Crohn's disease, or a healthy co-twin of an affected twin (not recorded which).

The chain carries TRBV9 and TRBJ1-5; without DNA, the TCRdb call of TRBD1 cannot be checked. The CDR3 loop spans 14 amino acids. Germline CDR1 reads SGDLS; CDR2 reads YYNGEE. The CDR3 region is CASSVGDRGKPQHF.

The J gene is TRBJ2-1, the V gene TRBV12-2. TRBV12-2 is a documented pseudogene. The length of the CDR3 is 11 residues. The CDR3 here is CASPLNNEQFF.

The chain combines TRBV6-2 or TRBV6-3 with TRBJ2-5. The length of the CDR3 is 14 residues. Germline V gives CDR1 MNHEY, CDR2 SVGEGT. The CDR3 reads CASSYDMVLETQYF.

V is TRBV4-2 and J is TRBJ2-7. The germline CDR1 and CDR2 sequences are LGHNA and YNFKEQ. The CDR3 sequence is 13 residues long. The CDR3 is CASSQSSALEQYF.

The CDR3 sequence is CSAREAGDSYEQYF. The V gene is TRBV20-1, the J gene TRBJ2-7; TCRdb's D gene call, TRBD2, goes unchecked for lack of DNA. CDR1 and CDR2 from the germline V gene are DFQATT and SNEGSKA (reference sequence). This CDR3 is 14 amino acids long.

The CDR3 is CASSQGLAYAGSNEQYF. The V gene is TRBV3-1, the J gene TRBJ2-7; as DNA is missing, the TRBD2 call by TCRdb cannot be tested. Germline loops: CDR1 LGHDT, CDR2 YNNKEL (reference sequence). This CDR3 has 17 residues.

The chain uses TRBV4-2 and TRBJ2-4; TCRdb picks TRBD1, but there is no DNA to check that call. Germline values: CDR1 LGHNA, CDR2 YNFKEQ. The CDR3 runs to 18 residues. The CDR3 spells CASSQPVGGRSAKNIQYF.

V and J are TRBV21-1 and TRBJ2-5; the TCRdb call, TRBD1, lacks DNA for checking. TRBV21-1 is deemed a pseudogene. The length of the CDR3 is 15 residues. The CDR3 sequence is CASSNTGPRRETQYF.

The chain joins TRBV11-2 to TRBJ2-1; the D gene TCRdb calls, TRBD2, cannot be checked with no DNA. CDR1 is SGHAT, CDR2 FQNNGV, per germline. The length of the CDR3 is 18 residues. CDR3 loop: CASSLVPRDPPLYNEQFF.

The chain uses TRBV20-1 and TRBJ2-3; without DNA, the TCRdb call of TRBD1 cannot be checked. The germline V gene encodes CDR1 DFQATT and CDR2 SNEGSKA (reference sequence). The CDR3 runs to 15 residues. CDR3: CSARAPGGSTDTQYF.

The gene calls are TRBV5-1 and TRBJ1-1; TCRdb returns TRBD1, unconfirmable since there is no DNA. Per germline, CDR1 SGHRS and CDR2 YFSETQ. The CDR3 totals 14 residues. CDR3 loop: CASSPDRSWTEAFF.

The rearrangement links TRBV7-2 to TRBJ1-4; as DNA is missing, the TRBD1 call by TCRdb cannot be tested. The CDR3 length is 14 residues. CDR1 and CDR2 from the germline V gene are SGHTA and FQGNSA. The chain's CDR3 is CASSLSRGYEKLFF.

The V call is TRBV6-1, the J call TRBJ2-7; TCRdb designates TRBD1, a call that cannot be tested without DNA. The CDR3 spans 14 residues. Germline V CDR1 and CDR2: MNHNS, SASEGT. CDR3 loop: CASRTRDSAYEQYF.

The CDR3 sequence is CASGADSQSEQYF. V gene TRBV2 combines with J gene TRBJ2-7; TCRdb reports TRBD1, a call that lacks DNA to check it against. This CDR3 comprises 13 residues. CDR1 and CDR2 (germline): SNHLY, FYNNEI.

The chain combines TRBV12-3 or TRBV12-4 with TRBJ2-7. CDR3 length: 15 amino acids. Here the CDR3 reads CASSLAAQLPYEQYF.

The J gene is TRBJ2-7, the V gene TRBV5-6; TCRdb indicates TRBD1, and absent DNA this call remains unverified. This CDR3 comprises 15 residues. Germline V CDR1 and CDR2: SGHDT, YYEEEE. The CDR3 spells CASSYLQGASYEQYF.

V is TRBV4-1 and J is TRBJ2-7; TCRdb picks TRBD1, but there is no DNA to check that call. The germline V gene has CDR1 MGHRA and CDR2 YSYEKL. The CDR3 covers 14 residues. CDR3 sequence reads: CASSFRDSRYEQYF.